A single sample gave rise to the 10 T cell receptor beta chains below, sequenced in a study of T cell repertoires in cytomegalovirus infection. TCRdb re-called the reads through MiXCR, storing one row per CDR3 protein. The profile shows roughly 280,000 distinct CDR3 sequences, less than 25% of them singletons. Antigen specificity for these receptors is unknown. Sequencing was performed on cultured PBMCs, taken from culture after CMV antigen stimulation. The receptors stem from a human donor in good health (CMV status not recorded). Some clones in this sample may be carry-over from other donors' samples.

The table lists this clonotype with a few counts. The genes are TRBV7-9 and TRBJ1-3, with a weak D call TRBD1 (6 bases). The CDR3 spans 15 residues. Trimming pared 5 bases from V and 4 bases from J, leaving 15 bases between. Germline V lookup: CDR1 SEHNR, CDR2 FQNEAQ (reference sequence). CDR3 sequence (DNA): TGTGCCAGCAGCCCGCCTGCGGGGGCGGGAAACACCATATATTTT. Protein sequence: CASSPPAGAGNTIYF.

V gene TRBV4-1 combines with J gene TRBJ2-7; D gene unclear. The germline CDR1 and CDR2 sequences are MGHRA and YSYEKL. The germline V and J ends were trimmed by 0 bases and 5 bases, with 17 bases remaining between them. This CDR3 is 16 amino acids long. In DNA form, the CDR3 reads TGCGCCAGCAGCCAAGAAGATAGCCAACTAATCCACGAGCAGTACTTC. Translation: CASSQEDSQLIHEQYF.

The chain uses TRBV19 and TRBJ1-1, with D tentatively TRBD1 (5 bases). Germline CDR1 reads LNHDA; CDR2 reads SQIVND (reference sequence). The CDR3 is made up of 12 amino acids. V dropped 3 bases and J dropped 4 bases, with 6 bases sitting between them. CDR3 in amino acids: CASSIQGTEAFF. CDR3 nucleotide sequence: TGTGCCAGTAGTATCCAGGGCACTGAAGCTTTCTTT.

This clonotype came up many times. The chain uses TRBV7-8 and TRBJ2-3; 7 nucleotides line up with TRBD2. V was clipped by 2 bases and J by 13 bases; unmatched bases: 12. The CDR3 extends over 14 amino acids. The germline V gene encodes CDR1 SGHVS and CDR2 FQNEAQ. CDR3: CASSLNWREFHKYF. CDR3 DNA sequence: TGTGCCAGCAGCTTAAATTGGCGGGAGTTTCATAAGTATTTT.

This chain uses TRBV12-3 or TRBV12-4 with TRBJ2-6; 8 nucleotides line up with TRBD2. Unmatched junction bases numbered 13, after V lost 6 bases and J lost 0 bases. This CDR3 has 19 residues. The CDR3 loop reads CASSSTGGARVSGANVLTF. CDR3 nucleotides: TGTGCCAGCAGCTCCACGGGGGGGGCTCGGGTCTCTGGGGCCAACGTCCTGACTTTC.

This clonotype occurred a few times. The chain has TRBV11-3 and TRBJ1-1; 11 bases agree with TRBD1. V dropped 3 bases and J dropped 5; count of bases not matched to a gene: 5. Germline CDR1 reads SGHNT; CDR2 reads YENEEA. CDR3 size: 15 residues. The CDR3 DNA is TGTGCCAGCAGCTTCTCCGGGACAGGGGGAACTGAAGCTTTCTTT. Its protein is CASSFSGTGGTEAFF.

This clonotype was detected only a few times. The chain links TRBV19 to TRBJ2-2; the D gene is possibly TRBD2 (5 bases). V was cut by 3 bases and J by 4 bases, with 15 bases left in between. CDR3 size: 16 residues. Germline V gene data show CDR1 as LNHDA and CDR2 as SQIVND (reference sequence). The CDR3 loop is CASSMGVVRTTGELFF. CDR3 DNA sequence: TGTGCCAGTAGTATGGGAGTTGTGCGGACCACCGGGGAGCTGTTTTTT.

This clonotype was counted at least ten times. The V and J genes are TRBV7-9 and TRBJ1-5; TRBD1 might be the D (6 bases). Germline CDR1 is SEHNR and CDR2 is FQNEAQ (reference sequence). This CDR3 is 18 amino acids long. V was shortened by 5 bases and J by 3 bases, with 23 bases between the two germline ends. Written as DNA, the CDR3 is TGTGCCAGCAGCAGCTTTAGGGGGGGGGGTCTTGACAATCAGCCCCAGCATTTT. This gives the protein CASSSFRGGGLDNQPQHF.

Ten or more counts support this clonotype. The V gene is TRBV6-1, the J gene TRBJ2-1; no clear D gene. Germline V lookup: CDR1 MNHNS, CDR2 SASEGT. Trimming left V 5 bases short and J 7 bases short, with 12 bases between. CDR3 size: 13 residues. CDR3 sequence reads: CASSSLLENEQFF. The CDR3 region has the DNA TGTGCCAGCAGTTCGCTATTAGAAAATGAGCAGTTCTTC.

This clonotype was counted once. The chain uses TRBV9 and TRBJ1-1; a possible D gene is TRBD1 (6 bases). The length of the CDR3 is 17 residues. Looked up from germline, CDR1 is SGDLS and CDR2 is YYNGEE. The V and J ends lost 4 bases and 2 bases respectively, with 21 bases between them. The CDR3 loop is CASSPPWGAGSNTEAFF. CDR3 bases: TGTGCCAGCAGCCCACCTTGGGGGGCAGGGAGTAACACTGAAGCTTTCTTT.